Sequencing of this T cell receptor beta chain was carried out in a study of OX40 agonist ivuxolimab in advanced cancers. TCRdb keeps only in-frame clones here, not all; method: immunoSEQ multiplex PCR. Counted here are some 81,000 clones, 80% to 90% occurring once; the ten biggest clones make up about 2%. The source was CD4+ or CD8+ T cells sorted from blood, collected in a trial of the OX40 agonist ivuxolimab. The TCR was taken from an adult with an advanced solid tumor such as melanoma, head and neck, liver or kidney cancer.

CDR3 nucleotides: TGTGCCACCCCCCATGAGGGGGCGATGAACACCGGGGAGCTGTTTTTT. This encodes CATPHEGAMNTGELFF. The V and J genes are TRBV7-2 and TRBJ2-2; 7 nucleotides line up with TRBD1. The CDR3 has 16 amino acids. Losses at the gene ends were 10 bases for V and 1 base for J; bases not matched to a gene: 12. Germline values: CDR1 SGHTA, CDR2 FQGNSA.